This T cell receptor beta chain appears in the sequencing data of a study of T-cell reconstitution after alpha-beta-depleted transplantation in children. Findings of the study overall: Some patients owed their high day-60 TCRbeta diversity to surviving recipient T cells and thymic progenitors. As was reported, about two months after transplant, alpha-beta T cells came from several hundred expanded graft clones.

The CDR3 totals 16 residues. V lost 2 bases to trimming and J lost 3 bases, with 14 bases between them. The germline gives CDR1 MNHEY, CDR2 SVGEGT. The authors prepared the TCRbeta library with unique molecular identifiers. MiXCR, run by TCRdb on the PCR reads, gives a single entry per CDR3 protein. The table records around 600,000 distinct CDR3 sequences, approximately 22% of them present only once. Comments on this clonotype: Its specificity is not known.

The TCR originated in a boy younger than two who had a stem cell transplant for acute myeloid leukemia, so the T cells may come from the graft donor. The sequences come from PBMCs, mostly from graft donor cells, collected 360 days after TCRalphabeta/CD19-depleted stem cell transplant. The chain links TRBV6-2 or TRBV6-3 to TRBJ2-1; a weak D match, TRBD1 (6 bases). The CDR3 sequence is CASSYVGQTYYNEQFF. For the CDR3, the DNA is TGTGCCAGCAGTTACGTCGGACAGACATACTACAATGAGCAGTTCTTC.